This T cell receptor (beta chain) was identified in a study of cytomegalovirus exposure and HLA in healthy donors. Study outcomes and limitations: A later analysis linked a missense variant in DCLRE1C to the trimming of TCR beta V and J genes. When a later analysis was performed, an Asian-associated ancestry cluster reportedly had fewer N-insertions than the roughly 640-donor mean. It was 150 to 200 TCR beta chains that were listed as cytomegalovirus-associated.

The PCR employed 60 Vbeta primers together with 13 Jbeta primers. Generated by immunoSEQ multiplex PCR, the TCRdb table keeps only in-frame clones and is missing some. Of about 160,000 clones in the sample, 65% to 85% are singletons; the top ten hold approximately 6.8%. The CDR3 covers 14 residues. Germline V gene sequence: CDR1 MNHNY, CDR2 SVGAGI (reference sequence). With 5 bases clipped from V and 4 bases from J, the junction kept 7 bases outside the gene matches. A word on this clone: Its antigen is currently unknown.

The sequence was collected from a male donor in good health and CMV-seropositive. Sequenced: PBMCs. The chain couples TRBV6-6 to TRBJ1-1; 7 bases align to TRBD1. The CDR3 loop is CASSLDRASTEAFF. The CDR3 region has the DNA TGTGCCAGCAGTCTCGACAGGGCGAGCACTGAAGCTTTCTTT.